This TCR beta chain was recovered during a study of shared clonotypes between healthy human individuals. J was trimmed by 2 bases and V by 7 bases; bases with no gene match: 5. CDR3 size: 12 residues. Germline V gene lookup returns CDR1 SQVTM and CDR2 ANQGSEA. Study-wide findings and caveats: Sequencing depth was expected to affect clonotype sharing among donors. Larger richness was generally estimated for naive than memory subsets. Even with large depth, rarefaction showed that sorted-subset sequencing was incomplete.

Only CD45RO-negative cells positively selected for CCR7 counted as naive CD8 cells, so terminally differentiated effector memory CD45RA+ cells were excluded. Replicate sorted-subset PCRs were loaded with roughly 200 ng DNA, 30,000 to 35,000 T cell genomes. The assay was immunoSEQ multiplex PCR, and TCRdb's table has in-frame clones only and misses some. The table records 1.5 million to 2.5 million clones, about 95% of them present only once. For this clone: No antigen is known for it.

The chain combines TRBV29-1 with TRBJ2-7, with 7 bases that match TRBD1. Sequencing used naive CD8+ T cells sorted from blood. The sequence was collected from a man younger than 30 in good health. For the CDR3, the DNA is TGCAGCGCTCGACAGGGCACCTACGAGCAGTACTTC. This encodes CSARQGTYEQYF.